This T cell receptor (beta chain) stems from a study of Graves' ophthalmopathy and Graves' hyperthyroidism (dated by TCRdb to 2017 to 2018). About the study as a whole: Stable hyperthyroidism was defined as no progression to ophthalmopathy within 18 months of follow-up. T-cell repertoires of thyroid tissue and blood were compared in six hyperthyroidism patients. To explore V-J signatures that distinguish ophthalmopathy from hyperthyroidism, a discovery set of 100 patients was enrolled, made up of roughly 41 with ophthalmopathy and around 57 with stable hyperthyroidism. For independent validation, a separate cohort was made up of around 19 hyperthyroidism patients plus 17 patients who later progressed from hyperthyroidism to ophthalmopathy. In total, 135 blood samples were TCR-sequenced: roughly 45 ophthalmopathy, some 75 hyperthyroidism and approximately 17 hyperthyroidism-to-ophthalmopathy patients. To tell Graves' ophthalmopathy apart from Graves' hyperthyroidism, and to predict which patients would progress to ophthalmopathy, the study relied on TCR beta repertoire signatures. Following sampling, methimazole starting at 30 mg daily was administered to hyperthyroidism patients, and high-dose intravenous methylprednisolone was administered to ophthalmopathy patients.

For repertoire sequencing, the TCR beta CDR3 regions were amplified from RNA transcripts. The first round of RT-PCR was done with HTBI primers and the Qiagen OneStep RT-PCR kit, and was followed by a second round of multiplex PCR, then size selection and purification. Libraries were sequenced on an Illumina HiSeq2000 using paired-end 100 bp reads. For the original study's pipeline: SOAPnuke was used for read processing, and reads with adapters, uncalled bases, a mean Phred below 15, or no exact constant-primer or identifier match were discarded. COPE v1.2.5 was used to merge high-quality paired reads. Each unique nucleotide sequence was defined as a clonotype, and clonotypes were aligned to IMGT TRB V, D and J references with MiTCR v1.1. The analysis was limited to V-J combinations with a frequency above 0.0001, which together covered approximately 99% of repertoires. A TCR clonal expansion and chaos score per V-J combination was defined as the ratio of F50 clonal expansion to chaos observed in the TCRdist matrix. Welch's t-statistics and random forest were used to reduce features to about 13 V-J combinations, which were fed into a naive Bayes classifier. Thyroid-blood repertoire similarity was quantified with the Morisita-Horn index. TCRdb trimmed public reads at Q25 via fastp, called clones via MiXCR and kept in-frame beta chains. For every CDR3 protein sequence, its rows merge into one entry that carries the most common genes and DNA. The V and J calls were not made by the authors but by TCRdb's processing. The sample table lists 900,000 to 1,200,000 distinct CDR3 sequences, approximately 35% of them with a count of one. The ten largest clones take up approximately 12% of the sample.

Remarks on this clonotype: Its recognized antigen is unknown. Per-base qualities were not stored, and no clone one base away is much larger.

The hyperthyroidism patients were 18 to 65 years old and newly diagnosed, with a disease duration of less than 2 months. Anyone with other autoimmune diseases, uncontrolled infections, pregnancy or lactation was excluded from the study. Clinical symptoms, serum thyroxine, TRAb, thyroid ultrasound and orbital computed tomography formed the basis of the diagnosis. Total RNA was extracted using Trizol reagent, and RNA quality was checked on an Agilent 2100 Bioanalyzer. The germline V gene (reference sequence) supplies CDR1 DFQATT and CDR2 SNEGSKA. Trimming removed 3 bases from V and 4 bases from J; the gene matches leave 10 bases unexplained. From its cysteine to its phenylalanine, the CDR3 spans 16 amino acids. The retained sequence is limited to the CDR3, 48 bases, with the frame set at the first base. Overall results and qualifications from the work: Most expanded thyroid clonotypes with frequency above 0.001 were also detected in blood, suggesting blood repertoires may reflect the thyroid immune response. In validation, the model predicted ophthalmopathy progression with nearly 71% sensitivity and approximately 78% specificity; roughly 12 predicted patients were CT-confirmed with GO in a median of 6.5 months. Sample size was not statistically predetermined, and group allocation was not concealed from the investigators. In cross-validation, the 13-signature model distinguished ophthalmopathy from stable hyperthyroidism with 85% to 90% sensitivity and around 81% specificity, and in the test set the corresponding values were roughly 80% and 76%.

Sequenced material: peripheral blood or thyroid tissue (not recorded which). The V and J segments used are TRBV20-1 and TRBJ2-2, with 8 bases matching TRBD2. This clonotype was obtained from an adult man with Graves' hyperthyroidism. At the DNA level, the sequence is TGCAGTGCTAGGGCGGCCGGGAGGGTGGCCACCGGGGAGCTGTTTTTT. The resulting protein is CSARAAGRVATGELFF.